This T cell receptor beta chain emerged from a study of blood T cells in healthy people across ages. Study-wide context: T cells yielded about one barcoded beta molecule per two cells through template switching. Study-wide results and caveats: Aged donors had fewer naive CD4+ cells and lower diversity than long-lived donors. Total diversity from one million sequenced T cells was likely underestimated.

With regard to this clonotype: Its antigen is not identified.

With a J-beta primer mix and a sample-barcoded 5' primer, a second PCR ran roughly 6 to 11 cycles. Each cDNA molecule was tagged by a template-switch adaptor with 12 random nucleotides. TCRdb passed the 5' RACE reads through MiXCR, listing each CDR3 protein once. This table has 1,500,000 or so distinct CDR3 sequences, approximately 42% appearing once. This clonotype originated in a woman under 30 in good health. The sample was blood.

CDR3 in amino acids: CASRTGESYNEQYF. CDR3 in DNA: TGTGCCAGCAGAACAGGGGAATCCTACAATGAGCAGTACTTC. The V gene is TRBV10-3, the J gene TRBJ2-1, with 7 bases aligning to TRBD1. The DNA end is more similar to TRBJ2-7, so the J call may be wrong. Per germline, CDR1 ENHRY and CDR2 SYGVKD. There are 14 residues in the CDR3.